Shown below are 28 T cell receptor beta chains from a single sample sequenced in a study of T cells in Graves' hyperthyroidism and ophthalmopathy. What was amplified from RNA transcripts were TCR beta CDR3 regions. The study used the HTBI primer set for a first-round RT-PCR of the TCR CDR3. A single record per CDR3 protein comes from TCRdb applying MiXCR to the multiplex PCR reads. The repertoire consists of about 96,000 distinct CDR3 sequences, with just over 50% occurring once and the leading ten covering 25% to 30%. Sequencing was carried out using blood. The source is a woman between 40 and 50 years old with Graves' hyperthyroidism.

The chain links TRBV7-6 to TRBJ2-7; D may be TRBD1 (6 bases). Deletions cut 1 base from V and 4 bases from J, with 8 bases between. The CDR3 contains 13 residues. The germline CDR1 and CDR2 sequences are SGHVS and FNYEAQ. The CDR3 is CASSLGDTYEQYF. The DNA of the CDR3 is TGTGCCAGCAGCTTAGGGGACACATACGAGCAGTACTTC.

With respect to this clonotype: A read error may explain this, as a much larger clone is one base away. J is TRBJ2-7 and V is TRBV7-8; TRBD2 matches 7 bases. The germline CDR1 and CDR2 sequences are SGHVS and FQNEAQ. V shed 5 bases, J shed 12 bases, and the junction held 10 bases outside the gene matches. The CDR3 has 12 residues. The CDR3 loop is CASSPIAGDRYF. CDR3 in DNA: TGTGCCAGCAGCCCCATAGCGGGTGATCGGTACTTC.

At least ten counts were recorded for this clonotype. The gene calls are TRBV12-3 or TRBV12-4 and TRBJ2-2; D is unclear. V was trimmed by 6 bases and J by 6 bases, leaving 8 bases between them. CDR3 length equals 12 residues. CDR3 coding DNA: TGTGCCAGCAGCCCCCTTTCCGGGGAGCTGTTTTTT. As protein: CASSPLSGELFF.

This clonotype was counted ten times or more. CDR3 sequence reads: CASSDGTSIETQYF. CDR3 sequence (DNA): TGCGCCAGCAGCGACGGGACTAGCATAGAGACCCAGTACTTC. The chain has TRBV5-1 and TRBJ2-5, with 9 bases identical to TRBD2. Per germline, CDR1 SGHRS and CDR2 YFSETQ. CDR3 length equals 14 residues. Trimming at V came to 4 bases and at J to 4 bases, leaving 5 bases not matched to a gene. The full variable domain, its missing parts supplied by reference TRBV5-1 and TRBJ2-5, is KAGVTQTPRYLIKTRGQQVTLSCSPISGHRSVSWYQQTPGQGLQFLFEYFSETQRNKGNFPGRFSGRQFSNSRSEMNVSTLELGDSALYLCASSDGTSIETQYFGPGTRLLVL.

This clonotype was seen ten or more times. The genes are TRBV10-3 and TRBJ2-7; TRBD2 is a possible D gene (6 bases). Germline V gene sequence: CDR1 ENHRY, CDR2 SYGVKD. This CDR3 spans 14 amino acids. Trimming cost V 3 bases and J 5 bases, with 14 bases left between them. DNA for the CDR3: TGTGCCATCAGTGATGGCGGGATCACCGACGAGCAGTACTTC. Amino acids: CAISDGGITDEQYF.

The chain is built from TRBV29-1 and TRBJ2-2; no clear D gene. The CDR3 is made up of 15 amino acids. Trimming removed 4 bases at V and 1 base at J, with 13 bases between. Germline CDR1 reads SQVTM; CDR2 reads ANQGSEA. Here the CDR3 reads CSVGPAAMNTGELFF. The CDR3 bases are TGCAGCGTTGGACCCGCGGCCATGAACACCGGGGAGCTGTTTTTT.

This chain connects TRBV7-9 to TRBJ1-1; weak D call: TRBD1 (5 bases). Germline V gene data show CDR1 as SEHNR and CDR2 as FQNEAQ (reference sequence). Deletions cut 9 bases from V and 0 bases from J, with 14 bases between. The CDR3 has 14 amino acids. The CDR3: CASSIGGLNTEAFF. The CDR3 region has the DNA TGTGCCAGTTCTATTGGGGGACTGAACACTGAAGCTTTCTTT. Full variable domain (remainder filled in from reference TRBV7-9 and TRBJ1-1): DTGVSQNPRHKITKRGQNVTFRCDPISEHNRLYWYRQTLGQGPEFLTYFQNEAQLEKSRLLSDRFSAERPKGSFSTLEIQRTEQGDSAMYLCASSIGGLNTEAFFGQGTRLTVV.

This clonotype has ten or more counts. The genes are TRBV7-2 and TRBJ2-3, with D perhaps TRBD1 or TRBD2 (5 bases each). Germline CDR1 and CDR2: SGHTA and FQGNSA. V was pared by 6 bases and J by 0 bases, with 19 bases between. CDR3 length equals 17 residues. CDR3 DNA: TGTGCCAGCAGTCGCGTTGGGGCTAGCACCAGCACAGATACGCAGTATTTT. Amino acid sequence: CASSRVGASTSTDTQYF.

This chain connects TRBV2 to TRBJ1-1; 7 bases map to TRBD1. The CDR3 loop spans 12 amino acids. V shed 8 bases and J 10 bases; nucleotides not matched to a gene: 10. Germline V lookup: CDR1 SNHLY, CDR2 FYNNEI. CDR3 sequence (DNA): TGTGCCAGCCGGGACAGTCAGGGGGGAGCTTTCTTT. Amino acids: CASRDSQGGAFF. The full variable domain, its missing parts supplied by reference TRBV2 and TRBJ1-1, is EPEVTQTPSHQVTQMGQEVILRCVPISNHLYFYWYRQILGQKVEFLVSFYNNEISEKSEIFDDQFSVERPDGSNFTLKIRSTKLEDSAMYFCASRDSQGGAFFGQGTRLTVV.

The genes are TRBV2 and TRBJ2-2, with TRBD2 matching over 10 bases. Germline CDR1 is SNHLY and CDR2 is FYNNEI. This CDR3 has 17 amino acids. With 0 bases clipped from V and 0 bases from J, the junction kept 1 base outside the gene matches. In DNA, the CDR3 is TGTGCCAGCAGTGAAGCGGGACTAGCGACGAACACCGGGGAGCTGTTTTTT. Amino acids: CASSEAGLATNTGELFF.

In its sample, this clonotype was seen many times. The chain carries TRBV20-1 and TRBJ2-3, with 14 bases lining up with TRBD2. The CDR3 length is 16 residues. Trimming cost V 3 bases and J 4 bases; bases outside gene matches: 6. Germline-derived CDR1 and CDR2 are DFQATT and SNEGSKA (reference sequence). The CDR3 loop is CSASGTSGSRPDTQYF. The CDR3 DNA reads TGCAGTGCTAGTGGGACTAGCGGGAGTAGGCCAGATACGCAGTATTTT.

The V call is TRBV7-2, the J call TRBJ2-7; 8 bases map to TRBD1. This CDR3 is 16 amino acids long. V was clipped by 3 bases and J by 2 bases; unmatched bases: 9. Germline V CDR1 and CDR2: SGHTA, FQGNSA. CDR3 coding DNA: TGTGCCAGCAGCTTGTCCCTCGGACAGGGCCCCTACGAGCAGTACTTC. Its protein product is CASSLSLGQGPYEQYF.

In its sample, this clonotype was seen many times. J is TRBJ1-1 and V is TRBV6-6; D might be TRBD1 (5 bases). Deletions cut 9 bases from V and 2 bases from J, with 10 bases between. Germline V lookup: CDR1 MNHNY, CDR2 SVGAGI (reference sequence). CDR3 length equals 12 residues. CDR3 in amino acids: CASYRYNTEAFF. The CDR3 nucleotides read TGTGCCAGTTACAGGTACAACACTGAAGCTTTCTTT.

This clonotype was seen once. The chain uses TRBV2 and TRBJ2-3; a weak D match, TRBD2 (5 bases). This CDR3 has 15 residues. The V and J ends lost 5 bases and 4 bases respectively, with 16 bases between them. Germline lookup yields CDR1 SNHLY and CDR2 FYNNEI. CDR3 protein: CASSHGISGADTQYF. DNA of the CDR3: TGTGCCAGCAGTCACGGGATCTCCGGTGCAGATACGCAGTATTTT.

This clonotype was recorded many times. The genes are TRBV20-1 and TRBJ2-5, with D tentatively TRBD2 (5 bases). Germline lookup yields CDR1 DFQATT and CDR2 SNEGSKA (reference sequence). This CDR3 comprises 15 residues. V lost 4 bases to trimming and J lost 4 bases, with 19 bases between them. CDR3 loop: CSAIKKRTGRETQYF. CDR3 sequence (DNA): TGCAGTGCTATAAAGAAAAGGACTGGCCGAGAGACCCAGTACTTC.

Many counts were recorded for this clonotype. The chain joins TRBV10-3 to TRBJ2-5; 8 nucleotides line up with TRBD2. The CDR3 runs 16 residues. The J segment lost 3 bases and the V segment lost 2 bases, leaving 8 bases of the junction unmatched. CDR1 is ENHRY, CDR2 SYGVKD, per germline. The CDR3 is CAISEPYSGVKETQYF. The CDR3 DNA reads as TGTGCCATCAGTGAGCCTTATAGCGGGGTAAAAGAGACCCAGTACTTC.

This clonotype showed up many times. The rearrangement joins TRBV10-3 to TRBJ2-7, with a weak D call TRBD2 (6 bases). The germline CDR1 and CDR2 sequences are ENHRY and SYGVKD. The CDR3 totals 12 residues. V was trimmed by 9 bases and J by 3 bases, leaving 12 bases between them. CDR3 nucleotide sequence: TGTGCCATTGGACTACCCAGCTACGAGCAGTACTTC. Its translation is CAIGLPSYEQYF.

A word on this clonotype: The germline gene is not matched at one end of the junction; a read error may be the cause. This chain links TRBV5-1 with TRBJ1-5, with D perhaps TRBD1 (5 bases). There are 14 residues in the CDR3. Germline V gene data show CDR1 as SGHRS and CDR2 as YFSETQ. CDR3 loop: CTSSLGDGNQPQHF. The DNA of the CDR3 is TGCACCAGCAGCCTGGGGGACGGCAATCAGCCCCAGCATTTT.

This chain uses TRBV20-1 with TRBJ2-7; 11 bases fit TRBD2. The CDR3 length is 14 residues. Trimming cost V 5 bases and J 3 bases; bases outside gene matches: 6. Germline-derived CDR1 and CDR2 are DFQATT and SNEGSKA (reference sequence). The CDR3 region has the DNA TGCAGTGCTCTGGCTAGCGGGAGGAGCTACGAGCAGTACTTC. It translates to CSALASGRSYEQYF.

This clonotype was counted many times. In DNA, the CDR3 is TGCGCCAGCAGCTTGATTTCCGGAACTAACTATGGCTACACCTTC. It codes for CASSLISGTNYGYTF. This chain connects TRBV5-1 to TRBJ1-2; D is uncertain. The V gene lost 1 base and the J gene lost 0 bases, with 10 bases spanning the gap. The germline V gene has CDR1 SGHRS and CDR2 YFSETQ. The CDR3 totals 15 residues. The full variable domain, completed using reference TRBV5-1 and TRBJ1-2, is KAGVTQTPRYLIKTRGQQVTLSCSPISGHRSVSWYQQTPGQGLQFLFEYFSETQRNKGNFPGRFSGRQFSNSRSEMNVSTLELGDSALYLCASSLISGTNYGYTFGSGTRLTVV.

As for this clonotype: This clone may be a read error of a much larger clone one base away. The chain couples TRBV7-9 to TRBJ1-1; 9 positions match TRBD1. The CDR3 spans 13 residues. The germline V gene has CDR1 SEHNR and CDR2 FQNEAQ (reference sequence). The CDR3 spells CASSLGDRAEALF. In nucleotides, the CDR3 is TGTGCCAGCAGCTTAGGGGACAGGGCTGAAGCTCTCTTT.

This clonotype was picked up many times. The CDR3: CASSGGTGGTEAFF. In DNA, the CDR3 is TGTGCCAGCAGCGGGGGGACAGGGGGCACTGAAGCTTTCTTT. The chain uses TRBV7-8 and TRBJ1-1, with 11 positions matching TRBD1. This CDR3 spans 14 amino acids. V shed 5 bases, J shed 4 bases, and the junction held 3 bases outside the gene matches. Germline V gene lookup returns CDR1 SGHVS and CDR2 FQNEAQ.

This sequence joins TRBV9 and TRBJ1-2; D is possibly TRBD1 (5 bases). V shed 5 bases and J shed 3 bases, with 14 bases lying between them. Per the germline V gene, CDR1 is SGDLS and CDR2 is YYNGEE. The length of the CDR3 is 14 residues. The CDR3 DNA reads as TGTGCCAGCAGAGGTGAAGGGGACCACTATGGCTACACCTTC. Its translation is CASRGEGDHYGYTF.

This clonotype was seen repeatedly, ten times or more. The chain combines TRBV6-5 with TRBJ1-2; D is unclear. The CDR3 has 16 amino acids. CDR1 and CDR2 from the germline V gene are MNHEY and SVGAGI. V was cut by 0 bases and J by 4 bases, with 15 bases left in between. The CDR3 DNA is TGTGCCAGCAGTTACTCGGAACGGTCTGGATCCTATGGCTACACCTTC. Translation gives CASSYSERSGSYGYTF.

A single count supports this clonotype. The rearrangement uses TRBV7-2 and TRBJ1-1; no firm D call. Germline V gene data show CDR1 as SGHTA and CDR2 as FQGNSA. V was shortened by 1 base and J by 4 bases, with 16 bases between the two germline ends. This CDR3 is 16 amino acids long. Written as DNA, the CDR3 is TGTGCCAGCAGCTTAGTTGAGTCCCTAAGAGGCACTGAAGCTTTCTTT. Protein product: CASSLVESLRGTEAFF.

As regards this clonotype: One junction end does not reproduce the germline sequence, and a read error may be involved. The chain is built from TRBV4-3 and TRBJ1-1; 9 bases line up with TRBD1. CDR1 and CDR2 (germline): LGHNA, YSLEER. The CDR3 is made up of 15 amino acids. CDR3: CASSQLPTGGTEASF. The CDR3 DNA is TGCGCCAGCAGCCAATTACCGACAGGGGGGACTGAAGCTTCCTTT.

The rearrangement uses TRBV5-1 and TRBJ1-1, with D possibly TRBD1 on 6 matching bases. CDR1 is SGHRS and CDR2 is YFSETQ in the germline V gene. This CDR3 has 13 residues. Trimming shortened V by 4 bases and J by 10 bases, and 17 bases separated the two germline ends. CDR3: CASSTRDTNLAFF. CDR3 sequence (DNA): TGCGCCAGCAGCACCCGGGACACTAATTTAGCTTTCTTT.

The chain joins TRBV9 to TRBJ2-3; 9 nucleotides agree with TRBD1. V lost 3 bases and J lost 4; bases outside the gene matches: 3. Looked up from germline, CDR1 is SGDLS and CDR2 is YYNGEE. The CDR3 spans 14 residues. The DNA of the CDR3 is TGTGCCAGCAGCGCTCGGACAGGGGCAGATACGCAGTATTTT. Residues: CASSARTGADTQYF. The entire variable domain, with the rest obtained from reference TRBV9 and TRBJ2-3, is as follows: DSGVTQTPKHLITATGQRVTLRCSPRSGDLSVYWYQQSLDQGLQFLIQYYNGEERAKGNILERFSAQQFPDLHSELNLSSLELGDSALYFCASSARTGADTQYFGPGTRLTVL.